This T cell receptor (beta chain) appears in the sequencing data of a study of blood T cell repertoires in COVID-19. Study as a whole: PBMCs, B-cell-depleted T cells, or T cells were the source of the cDNA or gDNA that made up the material.

In the study's own analysis: Reference gene primer amplification yielded estimated nucleated cell counts. TCRdb's copy holds only in-frame clones and misses some; the assay was immunoSEQ multiplex PCR. V and J calls and clone size come straight from that table; D and trimming were deduced from the DNA. The sample lists 50,000 to 75,000 clones, roughly 76% seen once, with under 7% in the top ten. The CDR3 sequence is 15 residues long. Trimming removed 3 bases from V and 8 bases from J, with 16 bases in between. Germline CDR1 and CDR2: MDHEN and SYDVKM. Sequences were obtained from peripheral blood. This TCR came from a human donor in a cohort sampled during active COVID-19. V usage is TRBV28 and J usage is TRBJ1-4, with D possibly being TRBD1 (6 bases). The CDR3 coding sequence is TGTGCCAGCAGTTTCTCTTACAGGGCGAGGGAAAAACTGTTTTTT. This encodes CASSFSYRAREKLFF.